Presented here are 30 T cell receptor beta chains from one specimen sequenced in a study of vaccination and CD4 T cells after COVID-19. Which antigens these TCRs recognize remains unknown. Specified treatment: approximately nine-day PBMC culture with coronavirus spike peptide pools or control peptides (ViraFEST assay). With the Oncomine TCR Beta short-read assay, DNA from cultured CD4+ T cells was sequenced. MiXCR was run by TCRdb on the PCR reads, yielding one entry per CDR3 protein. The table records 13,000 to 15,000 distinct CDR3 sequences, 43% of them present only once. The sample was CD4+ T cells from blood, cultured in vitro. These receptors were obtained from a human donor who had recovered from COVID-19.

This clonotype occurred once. In nucleotides, the CDR3 is TGTGCCAGCAGCTTAGGTGGGCTAGCGGGGCCTCCCTTGGGCCAAGAGACCCAGTACTTC. Protein sequence: CASSLGGLAGPPLGQETQYF. This rearrangement joins TRBV11-2 to TRBJ2-5; TRBD2 agrees at 9 bases. Germline CDR1 is SGHAT and CDR2 is FQNNGV. J lost 1 base, V lost 1 base, and 16 bases had no gene match. CDR3 length: 20 residues.

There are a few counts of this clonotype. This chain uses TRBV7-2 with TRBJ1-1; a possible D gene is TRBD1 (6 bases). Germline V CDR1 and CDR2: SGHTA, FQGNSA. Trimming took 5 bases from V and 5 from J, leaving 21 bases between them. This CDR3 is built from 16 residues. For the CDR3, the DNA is TGTGCCAGCAGCCGTCTAGGGGGGACCCTAGGGACTGAAGCTTTCTTT. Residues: CASSRLGGTLGTEAFF. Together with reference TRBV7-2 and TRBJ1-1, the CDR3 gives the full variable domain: GAGVSQSPSNKVTEKGKDVELRCDPISGHTALYWYRQSLGQGLEFLIYFQGNSAPDKSGLPSDRFSAERTGGSVSTLTIQRTQQEDSAVYLCASSRLGGTLGTEAFFGQGTRLTVV.

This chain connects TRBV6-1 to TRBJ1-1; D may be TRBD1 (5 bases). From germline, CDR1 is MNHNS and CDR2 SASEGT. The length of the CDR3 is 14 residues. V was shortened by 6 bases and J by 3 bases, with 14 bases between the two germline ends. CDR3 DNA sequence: TGTGCCAGCAGGGAAAGGGGTGGCCACACTGAAGCTTTCTTT. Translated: CASRERGGHTEAFF.

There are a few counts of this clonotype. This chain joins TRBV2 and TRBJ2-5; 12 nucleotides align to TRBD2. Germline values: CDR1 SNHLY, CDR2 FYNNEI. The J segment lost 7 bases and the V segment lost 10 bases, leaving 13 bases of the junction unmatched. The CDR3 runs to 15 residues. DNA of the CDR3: TGTGCCACCCAGGGACTAGCGGGCGAAACAGGGACCCAGTACTTC. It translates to CATQGLAGETGTQYF.

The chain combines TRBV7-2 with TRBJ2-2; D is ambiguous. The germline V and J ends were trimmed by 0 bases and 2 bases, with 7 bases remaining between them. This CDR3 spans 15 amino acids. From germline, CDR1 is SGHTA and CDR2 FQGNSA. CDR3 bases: TGTGCCAGCAGCTTAGCAATTATAAACACCGGGGAGCTGTTTTTT. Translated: CASSLAIINTGELFF.

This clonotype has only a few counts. CDR3 protein: CASSEMFRAFF. CDR3 nucleotide sequence: TGTGCCAGCAGTGAGATGTTCAGAGCTTTCTTT. The chain is built from TRBV2 and TRBJ1-1; no clear D. V dropped 3 bases and J dropped 10 bases, with 9 bases sitting between them. This CDR3 is 11 amino acids long. Germline CDR1 SNHLY, CDR2 FYNNEI. The complete variable domain, with remaining parts taken from reference TRBV2 and TRBJ1-1, reads EPEVTQTPSHQVTQMGQEVILRCVPISNHLYFYWYRQILGQKVEFLVSFYNNEISEKSEIFDDQFSVERPDGSNFTLKIRSTKLEDSAMYFCASSEMFRAFFGQGTRLTVV.

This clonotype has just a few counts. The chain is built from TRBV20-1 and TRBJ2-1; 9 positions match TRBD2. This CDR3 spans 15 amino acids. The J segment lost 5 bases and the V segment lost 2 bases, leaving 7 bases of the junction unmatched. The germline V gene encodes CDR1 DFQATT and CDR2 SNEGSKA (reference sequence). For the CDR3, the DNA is TGCAGTGCTAGATCCAGCGGGGGGCTAAACAATGAGCAGTTCTTC. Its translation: CSARSSGGLNNEQFF.

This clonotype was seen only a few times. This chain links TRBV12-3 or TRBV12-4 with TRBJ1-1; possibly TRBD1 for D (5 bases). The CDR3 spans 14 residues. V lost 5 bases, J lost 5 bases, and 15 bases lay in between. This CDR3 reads CASSPGPLRTEAFF. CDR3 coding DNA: TGTGCCAGCAGTCCGGGACCGCTCAGGACTGAAGCTTTCTTT.

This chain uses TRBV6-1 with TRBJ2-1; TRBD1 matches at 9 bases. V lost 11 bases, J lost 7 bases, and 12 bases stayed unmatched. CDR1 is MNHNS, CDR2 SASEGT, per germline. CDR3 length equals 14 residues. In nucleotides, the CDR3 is TGTGCCGGGGGCGGGACAGGGTACCTTAATGAGCAGTTCTTC. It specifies CAGGGTGYLNEQFF.

The CDR3 nucleotides read TGCGCCAGCAGACCCGGGACAGGGTTTAATTCACCCCTCCACTTT. Translated: CASRPGTGFNSPLHF. The chain employs TRBV4-1 and TRBJ1-6; 9 bases are a match to TRBD1. This CDR3 spans 15 amino acids. Looked up from germline, CDR1 is MGHRA and CDR2 is YSYEKL. The V segment lost 6 bases and the J segment 6 bases; nucleotides outside the gene matches: 6.

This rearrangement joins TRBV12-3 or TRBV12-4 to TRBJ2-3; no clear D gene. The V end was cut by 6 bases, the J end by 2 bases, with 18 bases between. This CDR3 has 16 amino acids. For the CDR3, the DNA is TGTGCCAGCAGCCATCCACCGGGTACATTCACAGATACGCAGTATTTT. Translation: CASSHPPGTFTDTQYF.

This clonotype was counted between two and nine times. The CDR3 region is CAISGTGGEKLFF. CDR3 coding DNA: TGTGCCATCAGTGGGACAGGGGGTGAAAAACTGTTTTTT. This chain connects TRBV10-3 to TRBJ1-4, with 10 positions matching TRBD1. This CDR3 is built from 13 residues. V lost 4 bases, J lost 7 bases, and 0 bases stayed unmatched. CDR1 is ENHRY and CDR2 is SYGVKD in the germline V gene.

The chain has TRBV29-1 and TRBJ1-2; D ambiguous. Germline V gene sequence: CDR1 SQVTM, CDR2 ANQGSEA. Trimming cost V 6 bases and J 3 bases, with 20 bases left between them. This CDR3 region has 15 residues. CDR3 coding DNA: TGCAGCGTCCCGCGCCAGGTTGGAATGGACTATGGCTACACCTTC. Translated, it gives CSVPRQVGMDYGYTF.

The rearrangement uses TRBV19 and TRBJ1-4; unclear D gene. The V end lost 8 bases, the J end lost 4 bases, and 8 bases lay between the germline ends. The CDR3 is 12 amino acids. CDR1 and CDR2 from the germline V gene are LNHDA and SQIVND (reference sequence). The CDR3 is CASAGLNEKLFF. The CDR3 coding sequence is TGTGCCAGTGCGGGTCTTAATGAAAAACTGTTTTTT. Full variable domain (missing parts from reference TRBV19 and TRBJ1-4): DGGITQSPKYLFRKEGQNVTLSCEQNLNHDAMYWYRQDPGQGLRLIYYSQIVNDFQKGDIAEGYSVSREKKESFPLTVTSAQKNPTAFYLCASAGLNEKLFFGSGTQLSVL.

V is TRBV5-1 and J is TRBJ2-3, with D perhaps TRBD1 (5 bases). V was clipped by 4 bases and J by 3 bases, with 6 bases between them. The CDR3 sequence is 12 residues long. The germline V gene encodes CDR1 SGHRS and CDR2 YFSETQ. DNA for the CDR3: TGCGCCAGCAGCCCAGGGACAGATACGCAGTATTTT. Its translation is CASSPGTDTQYF. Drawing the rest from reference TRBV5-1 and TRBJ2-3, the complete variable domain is KAGVTQTPRYLIKTRGQQVTLSCSPISGHRSVSWYQQTPGQGLQFLFEYFSETQRNKGNFPGRFSGRQFSNSRSEMNVSTLELGDSALYLCASSPGTDTQYFGPGTRLTVL.

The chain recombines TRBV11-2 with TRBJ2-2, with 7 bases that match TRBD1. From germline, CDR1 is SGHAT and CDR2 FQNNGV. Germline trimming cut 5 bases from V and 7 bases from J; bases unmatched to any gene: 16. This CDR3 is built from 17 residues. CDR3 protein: CASSAPREGGIIGELFF. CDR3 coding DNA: TGTGCCAGCAGCGCCCCCCGGGAAGGGGGCATTATCGGGGAGCTGTTTTTT.

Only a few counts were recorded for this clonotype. The DNA of the CDR3 is TGTGCCAGCAGTTTACGTGCAGTCATAGCTGAAGCTTTCTTT. Amino acid sequence: CASSLRAVIAEAFF. The chain recombines TRBV27 with TRBJ1-1; no reliable D call. V lost 2 bases, J lost 6 bases, and 13 bases lay in between. Germline V gives CDR1 MNHEY, CDR2 SMNVEV (reference sequence). The CDR3 consists of 14 residues.

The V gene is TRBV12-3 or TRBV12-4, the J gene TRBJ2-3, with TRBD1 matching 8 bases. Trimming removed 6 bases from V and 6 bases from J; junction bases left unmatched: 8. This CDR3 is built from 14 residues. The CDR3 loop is CASRKSSGGDTQYF. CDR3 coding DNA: TGTGCCAGCAGAAAAAGCTCAGGGGGCGATACGCAGTATTTT.

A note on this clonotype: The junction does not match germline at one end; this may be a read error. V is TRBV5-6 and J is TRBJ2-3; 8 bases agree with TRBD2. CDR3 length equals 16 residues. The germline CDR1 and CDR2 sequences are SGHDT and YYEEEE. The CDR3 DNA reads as TGTGCCAGCAGCTGGGGGGGTGCGGGGGGCACCGATACGCAGTATTTT. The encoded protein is CASSWGGAGGTDTQYF.

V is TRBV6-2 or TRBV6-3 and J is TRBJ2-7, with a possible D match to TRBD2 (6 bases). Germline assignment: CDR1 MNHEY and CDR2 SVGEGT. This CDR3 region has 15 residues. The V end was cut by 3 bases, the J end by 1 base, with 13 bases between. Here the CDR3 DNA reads TGTGCCAGCAGTTATGGAGGGTTGGGGTCCTACGAGCAGTACTTC. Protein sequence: CASSYGGLGSYEQYF.

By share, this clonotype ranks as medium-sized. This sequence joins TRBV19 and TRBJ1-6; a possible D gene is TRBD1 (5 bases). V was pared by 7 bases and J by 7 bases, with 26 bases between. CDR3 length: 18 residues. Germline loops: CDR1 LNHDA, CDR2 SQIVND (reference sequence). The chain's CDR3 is CASTPWLGRDLQNSPLHF. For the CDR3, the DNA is TGTGCCAGTACCCCGTGGTTGGGGCGGGATCTTCAAAATTCACCCCTCCACTTT.

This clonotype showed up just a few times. CDR3 residues: CAWSGRANTEAFF. In nucleotides, the CDR3 is TGTGCCTGGAGTGGTCGGGCCAACACTGAAGCTTTCTTT. The chain uses TRBV30 and TRBJ1-1; no clear D gene. CDR1 and CDR2 from the germline V gene are GTSNPN and SVGIG (reference sequence). With 1 base removed from V and 2 bases from J, the gap between germline ends came to 8 bases. The CDR3 has 13 residues.

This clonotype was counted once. The CDR3: CASSTQDGRLGPQHF. The CDR3 nucleotides read TGTGCCAGCAGTACTCAGGACGGTCGGTTGGGGCCCCAGCATTTT. The chain is built from TRBV28 and TRBJ1-5; D is unresolved. Deletions cut 5 bases from V and 9 bases from J, with 20 bases between. The CDR3 consists of 15 residues. CDR1 is MDHEN, CDR2 SYDVKM, per germline.

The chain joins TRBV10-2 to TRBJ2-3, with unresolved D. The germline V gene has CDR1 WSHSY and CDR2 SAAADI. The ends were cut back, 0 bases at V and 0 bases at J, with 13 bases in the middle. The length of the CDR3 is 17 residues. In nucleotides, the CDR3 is TGCGCCAGCAGTGAGTCTTCAAGGTTCACTAGCACAGATACGCAGTATTTT. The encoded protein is CASSESSRFTSTDTQYF.

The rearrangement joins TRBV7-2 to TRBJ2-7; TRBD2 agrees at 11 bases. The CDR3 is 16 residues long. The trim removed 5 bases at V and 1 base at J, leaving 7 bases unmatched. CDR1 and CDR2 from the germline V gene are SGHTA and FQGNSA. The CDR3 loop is CASSPSSGGFSYEQYF. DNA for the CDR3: TGTGCCAGCAGCCCCTCTAGCGGGGGGTTTTCCTACGAGCAGTACTTC. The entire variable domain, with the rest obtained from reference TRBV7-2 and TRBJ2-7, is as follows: GAGVSQSPSNKVTEKGKDVELRCDPISGHTALYWYRQSLGQGLEFLIYFQGNSAPDKSGLPSDRFSAERTGGSVSTLTIQRTQQEDSAVYLCASSPSSGGFSYEQYFGPGTRLTVT.

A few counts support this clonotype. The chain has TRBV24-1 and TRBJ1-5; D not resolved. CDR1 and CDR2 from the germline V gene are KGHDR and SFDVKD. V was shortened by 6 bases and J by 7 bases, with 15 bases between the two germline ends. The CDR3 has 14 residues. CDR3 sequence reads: CATSSGFPGQPQHF. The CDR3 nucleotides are TGTGCCACCAGTTCGGGATTTCCGGGCCAGCCCCAGCATTTT.

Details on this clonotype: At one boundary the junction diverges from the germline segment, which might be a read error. The CDR3 DNA sequence: TGCAGTGCTAGCCCGGGCGGGAATTCACCCCCCCACTTT. Amino acid sequence: CSASPGGNSPPHF. The V gene is TRBV20-1, the J gene TRBJ1-6; D remains unclear. Germline V CDR1 and CDR2: DFQATT, SNEGSKA (reference sequence). The CDR3 has 13 residues.

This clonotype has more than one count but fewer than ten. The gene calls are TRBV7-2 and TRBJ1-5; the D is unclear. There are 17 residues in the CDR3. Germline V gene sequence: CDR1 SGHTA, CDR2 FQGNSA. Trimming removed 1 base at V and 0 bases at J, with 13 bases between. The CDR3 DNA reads TGTGCCAGCAGCTTAGAGGGAGGGCTCTTTAGCAATCAGCCCCAGCATTTT. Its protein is CASSLEGGLFSNQPQHF.

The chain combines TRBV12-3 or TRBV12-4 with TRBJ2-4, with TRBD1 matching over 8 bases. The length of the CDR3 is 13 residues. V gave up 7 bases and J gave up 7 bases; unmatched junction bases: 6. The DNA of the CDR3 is TGTGCCAGCAATAAGGACAGGGCGAACATTCAGTACTTC. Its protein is CASNKDRANIQYF.

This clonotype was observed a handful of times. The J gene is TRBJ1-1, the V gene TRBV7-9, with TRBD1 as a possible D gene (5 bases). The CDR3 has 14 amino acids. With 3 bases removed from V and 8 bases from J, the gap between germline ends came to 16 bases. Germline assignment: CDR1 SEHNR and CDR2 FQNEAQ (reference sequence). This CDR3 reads CASSLLGTAEEAFF. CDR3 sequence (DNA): TGTGCCAGCAGCTTGCTGGGGACCGCAGAAGAAGCTTTCTTT.